The present TCR beta chain was sequenced within a study of neoadjuvant anti-PD-1 for oral cavity cancer. Study-wide context: Nivolumab at 3 mg/kg was mostly given biweekly, three to four doses, pre-surgery.

The patients had HPV-negative, locally advanced oral cavity squamous cell carcinoma. Tumor libraries mostly used approximately 4.9 ug genomic DNA, two replicates each. TCRdb's copy holds only in-frame clones and misses some; the assay was immunoSEQ multiplex PCR. This table has under 7,500 clones, almost 60% appearing once. Study outcomes and limitations: Post-treatment tumors with larger preexisting clones showed more shrinkage.

The germline V gene has CDR1 SQVTM and CDR2 ANQGSEA. The CDR3 contains 16 residues. Trimming shortened V by 5 bases and J by 0 bases, and 19 bases separated the two germline ends. As regards this clone: Its antigen remains unknown.

Specimen: tumor tissue, collected before nivolumab (anti-PD-1) treatment. The chain employs TRBV29-1 and TRBJ1-1, with a possible D match to TRBD1 (5 bases). The clonotype was recovered from a person aged 40-85 years with oral cavity squamous cell carcinoma. CDR3 coding DNA: TGCAGCGTTCTGGGCCAAGAGCGGGGGATGAACACTGAAGCTTTCTTT. It encodes CSVLGQERGMNTEAFF.